The 17 T cell receptor beta chains below all came from one sample that was sequenced in a study of blood T cell repertoires in COVID-19. Here immunoSEQ multiplex PCR was the method, and the copy in TCRdb shows in-frame clones only, minus some. In the table there are roughly 200,000 clones, about 82% of which are singletons. Sequenced input: PBMCs or T cells enriched from blood (not recorded which). The receptors come from a man in his forties or fifties with acute COVID-19.

Note on this clone: Sequence at one end of the junction differs from germline and may be a read error. The chain employs TRBV20-1 and TRBJ2-1; D ambiguous. This CDR3 comprises 11 residues. Germline-derived CDR1 and CDR2 are DFQATT and SNEGSKA (reference sequence). The CDR3 is CSASSHNEQFF. As DNA, the CDR3 is TGCAGTGCTAGCTCCCACAATGAGCAGTTCTTC.

The chain has TRBV4-1 and TRBJ2-7; 10 bases are shared with TRBD2. The CDR3 sequence is 16 residues long. After removal of 5 bases from V and 4 bases from J, the junction contained 11 bases not matched to a gene. Germline V CDR1 and CDR2: MGHRA, YSYEKL. CDR3 amino acids: CASSTYGASGSYEQYF. CDR3 coding DNA: TGCGCCAGCAGCACGTATGGGGCTAGCGGGAGTTACGAGCAGTACTTC.

This chain uses TRBV12-5 with TRBJ2-5, with TRBD1 matching over 8 bases. The CDR3 spans 14 residues. The junction had 9 bases not matched to a gene; V was cut back by 6 bases and J by 6 bases. Germline V gene lookup returns CDR1 LGHNT and CDR2 FRNRAP. The CDR3, as DNA: TGTGCTAGTGGCCCTTCAGGGGGCGCGCAGACCCAGTACTTC. Translated: CASGPSGGAQTQYF.

The sample holds one count of this clone. V usage is TRBV19 and J usage is TRBJ2-7, with 9 bases lining up with TRBD2. This CDR3 region has 18 residues. Germline values: CDR1 LNHDA, CDR2 SQIVND (reference sequence). The trim removed 3 bases at V and 5 bases at J, leaving 17 bases unmatched. Here the CDR3 DNA reads TGTGCCAGTAGTATTAAAGGAGGCCTAGCGGGACGTAGCAACGAGCAGTACTTC. It is translated as CASSIKGGLAGRSNEQYF.

The V and J genes are TRBV21-1 and TRBJ2-7; TRBD1, the table's D call, lacks a check against the DNA. TRBV21-1 is recorded as a pseudogene. This CDR3 region has 14 residues. This chain's CDR3 is CASSLDRVAYEQYF. CDR3 sequence (DNA): TGTGCCAGCAGCCTGGACAGGGTGGCCTACGAGCAGTACTTC.

This chain links TRBV9 with TRBJ2-1; TRBD2 might be the D (6 bases). V dropped 7 bases and J dropped 3 bases, with 14 bases sitting between them. Per germline, CDR1 SGDLS and CDR2 YYNGEE. There are 14 residues in the CDR3. The CDR3 loop is CASGPGTGYNEQFF. The CDR3 nucleotides read TGTGCCAGCGGGCCGGGGACTGGCTACAATGAGCAGTTCTTC.

Regarding this clone: The sample contains more than one DNA sequence encoding this CDR3. This chain links TRBV6-5 with TRBJ1-2; D is perhaps TRBD1 (5 bases). V was shortened by 0 bases and J by 2 bases, with 10 bases between the two germline ends. This CDR3 has 15 residues. The germline CDR1 and CDR2 sequences are MNHEY and SVGAGI. The CDR3 DNA reads as TGTGCCAGCAGTTACTCCAGTGGGGCCAACTATGGCTACACCTTC. Protein product: CASSYSSGANYGYTF.

Concerning this clone itself: Other nucleotide sequences from this sample produce the same CDR3. The chain employs TRBV5-1 and TRBJ2-1, with D possibly TRBD2 on 5 matching bases. V dropped 0 bases and J dropped 1 base, with 8 bases sitting between them. Looked up from germline, CDR1 is SGHRS and CDR2 is YFSETQ. This CDR3 region has 15 residues. The CDR3 loop reads CASSLVEGSYNEQFF. In nucleotides, the CDR3 is TGCGCCAGCAGCTTGGTCGAGGGTTCCTACAATGAGCAGTTCTTC.

This clone was seen a few times. The rearrangement links TRBV7-9 to TRBJ1-2; D is undetermined. The V and J ends lost 5 bases and 2 bases respectively, with 18 bases between them. Germline V lookup: CDR1 SEHNR, CDR2 FQNEAQ (reference sequence). The CDR3 has 16 amino acids. CDR3 sequence: CASSDLDGILNYGYTF. As DNA, the CDR3 is TGTGCCAGCAGCGACCTCGACGGAATACTAAACTATGGCTACACCTTC.

The V call is TRBV4-3, the J call TRBJ2-1; 8 bases fit TRBD2. The CDR3 contains 17 residues. The ends lost 4 bases at V and 6 bases at J; junction bases unmatched: 14. The germline V gene has CDR1 LGHNA and CDR2 YSLEER. The DNA of the CDR3 is TGCGCCAGCAGCCCTTACCCCACCGGGACTAGTGGCAATGAGCAGTTCTTC. Protein: CASSPYPTGTSGNEQFF.

V gene TRBV27 combines with J gene TRBJ2-1; D is perhaps TRBD1 (6 bases). Trimming took off 6 bases at V and 7 bases at J, with 19 bases between the two ends. CDR1 and CDR2 from the germline V gene are MNHEY and SMNVEV (reference sequence). The CDR3 is 15 amino acids. This CDR3 is CASRQGGVGGNEQFF. The DNA for the CDR3 is TGTGCCAGCAGGCAGGGTGGGGTAGGGGGAAATGAGCAGTTCTTC.

The chain carries TRBV6-6 and TRBJ1-5, with 7 bases aligning to TRBD1. The V segment lost 5 bases and the J segment 0 bases; nucleotides outside the gene matches: 10. The germline CDR1 and CDR2 sequences are MNHNY and SVGAGI (reference sequence). The CDR3 loop spans 17 amino acids. CDR3 sequence: CASSPAGTAYSNQPQHF. The CDR3 nucleotides are TGTGCCAGCAGTCCCGCCGGGACAGCTTATAGCAATCAGCCCCAGCATTTT.

The rearrangement joins TRBV13 to TRBJ2-6; no reliable D call. From germline, CDR1 is PRHDT and CDR2 FYEKMQ (reference sequence). Between the trimmed V and J ends, which lost 4 bases and 4 bases, there was a span of 11 bases. This CDR3 contains 15 residues. DNA for the CDR3: TGTGCCAGCAGCTCCGCCGTGGGCGGGGCCAACGTCCTGACTTTC. Encoded protein: CASSSAVGGANVLTF.

This sequence joins TRBV5-5 and TRBJ1-5; no firm D call. From germline, CDR1 is SGHKS and CDR2 YYEKEE (reference sequence). This CDR3 comprises 13 residues. V lost 0 bases and J lost 7, with 8 bases in between. The CDR3 DNA sequence: TGTGCCAGCAGCTTGGGGAGTGGGCAGCCCCAGCATTTT. This encodes CASSLGSGQPQHF.

The chain combines TRBV10-3 with TRBJ2-5; the D gene is possibly TRBD2 (6 bases). CDR1 is ENHRY, CDR2 SYGVKD, per germline. This CDR3 spans 16 amino acids. With 1 base removed from V and 3 bases from J, the gap between germline ends came to 15 bases. This CDR3 reads CAISEFPIGEEETQYF. In DNA form, the CDR3 reads TGTGCCATCAGTGAGTTCCCCATAGGGGAGGAAGAGACCCAGTACTTC.

This chain links TRBV5-1 with TRBJ2-1, with 8 bases that match TRBD2. V lost 0 bases and J lost 8; bases outside the gene matches: 7. Germline V gene sequence: CDR1 SGHRS, CDR2 YFSETQ. There are 15 residues in the CDR3. The CDR3 nucleotides read TGCGCCAGCAGCTTGGCCCGGGGGGGCATCGATGAGCAGTTCTTC. It yields the protein CASSLARGGIDEQFF.

The rearrangement links TRBV6-5 to TRBJ2-7, with D possibly being TRBD2 (6 bases). V lost 8 bases and J lost 4, with 18 bases in between. Germline V lookup: CDR1 MNHEY, CDR2 SVGAGI. The CDR3 spans 14 residues. Here the CDR3 reads CASGGKYDGYEQYF. DNA of the CDR3: TGTGCCAGCGGAGGGAAGTACGATGGGTACGAGCAGTACTTC.